This is a list of T cell receptor beta chains from one sample in a study of T cells after posttransplantation cyclophosphamide. Generated by immunoSEQ multiplex PCR, the TCRdb table keeps only in-frame clones and is missing some. The table has fewer than 25,000 clones, 85% to 90% seen once. The sequenced sample was PBMCs, obtained after allogeneic stem cell transplant with posttransplant cyclophosphamide. The receptors here all came from a female patient aged 30-39 years who received an allogeneic stem cell transplant from an unrelated donor, was CMV-positive, and had no GVHD. Some T cells may be graft donor cells. CDR3s include the opening cysteine and the closing phenylalanine or tryptophan. A D gene is named only where the DNA matches it firmly. Some rows have no size entry. The others give once, few or many, or a class for an expanded clone.

j_gene | v_gene | d_gene | abundance | CDR3nt | CDR3aa
TRBJ2-3 | TRBV7-9 | TRBD2 | . | TGTGCCAGCAGCCCCGGGACTAGCGGGAGCACAGATACGCAGTATTTT | CASSPGTSGSTDTQYF
TRBJ1-4 | TRBV19 | . | . | TGTGCCAGTAGTCCCCTGGGGCCGAGGGAAAAACTGTTTTTT | CASSPLGPREKLFF
TRBJ2-7 | TRBV4-2 | TRBD2 | . | TGTGCCAGCAGCCAAGAAGCGGGGGGCGCGAGCTACGAGCAGTACTTC | CASSQEAGGASYEQYF
TRBJ2-7 | TRBV29-1 | TRBD2 | . | TGCAGCGTTCCCGGGACTAGCGGATACGAGCAGTACTTC | CSVPGTSGYEQYF
TRBJ2-3 | TRBV5-4 | TRBD1 | . | TGTGCCAGCAGCCAAACAGGGGGCACAGATACGCAGTATTTT | CASSQTGGTDTQYF
TRBJ2-7 | TRBV28 | TRBD2 | . | TGTGCCAGCAACACGCCGGGCGGGGGGGCCGGCTACGAGCAGTACTTC | CASNTPGGGAGYEQYF
TRBJ2-3 | TRBV5-4 | . | . | TGTGCCAGCAGCTTCAGGTCCGCTAGCACAGATACGCAGTATTTT | CASSFRSASTDTQYF
TRBJ1-4 | TRBV5-4 | TRBD1 | . | TGTGCCAGCAGCTTTGGGGACAGCGAATCCGAAAAACTGTTTTTT | CASSFGDSESEKLFF
TRBJ2-2 | TRBV4-1 | TRBD2 | . | TGCGCCAGCAGCCAAGTCATTAGCGGGGGCCCTTACACCGGGGAGCTGTTTTTT | CASSQVISGGPYTGELFF
TRBJ2-1 | TRBV15 | TRBD1 | . | TGTGCCACCAGCAGAGTGGGACAGATGGGTGAGCAGTTCTTC | CATSRVGQMGEQFF
TRBJ1-2 | TRBV2 | . | . | TGTGCCAGCATGGGACTTCGGGGGAGGGAAGGAGGCTACACCTTC | CASMGLRGREGGYTF
TRBJ2-1 | TRBV14 | . | . | TGTGCCAGCAGCCAAGGAGGACTCCTCGACGGAGGGAACAATGAGCAGTTCTTC | CASSQGGLLDGGNNEQFF
TRBJ2-7 | TRBV9 | TRBD1 | few | TGTGCCAGCAGCCGCGGACAGGGTTTCTACGAGCAGTACTTC | CASSRGQGFYEQYF
TRBJ2-1 | TRBV9 | TRBD2 | . | TGTGCCAGCAGCGCCACTAGCGGCACCTACAATGAGCAGTTCTTC | CASSATSGTYNEQFF
TRBJ1-2 | TRBV7-9 | TRBD1 | . | TGTGCCAGCAGCTTCCAGGGGGCGCATGGCTACACCTTC | CASSFQGAHGYTF
TRBJ1-1 | TRBV28 | TRBD1 | once | TGTGCCAGCAGACGTTGGACAGGGGGAGGCACTGAAGCTTTCTTT | CASRRWTGGGTEAFF
TRBJ2-1 | TRBV19 | TRBD1 | . | TGTGCCAGTCGAGATGGGGGACAGGGGGCACGGGAGCAGTTCTTC | CASRDGGQGAREQFF
TRBJ1-1 | TRBV19 | TRBD1 | . | TGTGCCTCAATTGTGACAGGGGGGAAATTCAACGCTGAAGCTTTCTTT | CASIVTGGKFNAEAFF
TRBJ2-1 | TRBV5-4 | TRBD2 | . | TGTGCCAGCAGATTACTAGCGGGGGGGCATGATGAGCAGTTCTTC | CASRLLAGGHDEQFF
TRBJ1-5 | TRBV5-5 | TRBD1 | few | TGTGCCAGCAGCCCGGGGACAGGCAATCAGCCCCAGCATTTT | CASSPGTGNQPQHF
TRBJ2-7 | TRBV19 | . | . | TGTGCCAGTAGTATACCAGGGAACTACGAGCAGTACTTC | CASSIPGNYEQYF
TRBJ1-1 | TRBV7-2 | . | once | TGTGCCAGCAGCTTACGGGGGGGCATCACTGAAGCTTTCTTT | CASSLRGGITEAFF